This T cell receptor beta chain is drawn from a study of T cells expressing NK-cell markers. For each CDR3 protein, TCRdb gives one entry from its re-call of the 5' RACE reads, without DNA. The repertoire table contains some 500,000 distinct CDR3 sequences. This clonotype was sampled from a woman aged 50 to 60 in good health. Sequenced material: blood T cells: a sorted CD56 or NKG2C T cell subset, CD4+ or CD8+ T cells, or bulk PBMC T cells (not recorded which).

Here the CDR3 reads CATSRPDRGSTEAFF. The rearrangement links TRBV15 to TRBJ1-1; TCRdb's assignment of TRBD1 cannot be checked, as there is no DNA. This CDR3 comprises 15 residues. In germline, CDR1 is LNHNV, CDR2 YYDKDF (reference sequence).